This T cell receptor beta chain was found in a study of beta chain features in type 1 diabetes. This clone was seen a handful of times. Its target is unknown. Findings of the study overall: Whatever favoring of shorter templates PCR might show would apply equally to patients and controls. Cells with high TCR expression could be over-represented when cDNA is sequenced.

Trimming took 7 bases from V and 4 from J, leaving 16 bases between them. The CDR3 sequence is 15 residues long. Looked up from germline, CDR1 is PRHDT and CDR2 is FYEKMQ (reference sequence). Based on CD45RO/CCR7/CD25/CD127/CD95/CD27, CD4+ regulatory, stem cell-like memory, naive and central memory cells were sorted. Every bit of the isolated RNA underwent reverse transcription, so sequencing read expressed TCRB transcripts. Profiling relied on immunoSEQ multiplex PCR, and the TCRdb table lists in-frame clones only, not all of them. The sample includes around 430,000 clones, about 29% of them seen just once.

The clonotype originates from a man aged 18 to 29 in good health. Specimen: naive CD4+ T cells from blood. V and J are TRBV13 and TRBJ2-2; D is undetermined. CDR3 protein: CASTPKPVVTGELFF. The CDR3, as DNA: TGTGCCAGCACCCCTAAACCGGTCGTCACCGGGGAGCTGTTTTTT.